This T cell receptor (beta chain) stems from a study of T-cell memory formation after mild COVID-19. Study as a whole: TCR clusters mostly belonged to single donors. Broader study findings: There was a balanced CD4/CD8 profile in clones contracting day 15 to 85, and later expanders leaned CD4+.

This clonotype has more than one count but fewer than ten. Its antigen remains unknown. At one boundary the junction diverges from the germline segment, which might be a read error. Germline values: CDR1 KGHDR, CDR2 SFDVKD. The CDR3 is made up of 15 amino acids. MiXCR was run by TCRdb on the 5' RACE reads, yielding one entry per CDR3 protein. The repertoire holds about 140,000 distinct CDR3 sequences, with 13% to 15% as singletons. The clonotype was recovered from an adult woman who had mild COVID-19 (a few samples of this study predate the infection). Cell type and time point are not known. This chain connects TRBV24-1 to TRBJ2-1, with 8 nucleotides matching TRBD2. The sample consisted of PBMCs or a T cell subset sorted from them (not recorded which). The CDR3 reads CATRDSTSGLNEQFF. The CDR3 nucleotides read TGTGCCACCAGGGATTCCACTAGCGGACTCAATGAGCAGTTCTTC.